This T cell receptor beta chain was sequenced in a study of early stage breast cancer tumors. Comments on this clone: Its antigen is still unknown.

The CDR3 is 10 amino acids. The germline V gene encodes CDR1 DFQATT and CDR2 SNEGSKA (reference sequence). Trimming took off 5 bases at V and 8 bases at J, with 7 bases between the two ends. Generated by immunoSEQ multiplex PCR, the TCRdb table keeps only in-frame clones and is missing some. The table lists about 53,000 clones, 80% to 95% of them singletons. Findings and caveats of the study: Most shared enriched TCRB sequences were commonly generated ones. Comparing each tissue with blood distinguished tumor from normal in about 90% of the 16 patients.

This TCR was sampled from an older person with breast cancer. This sequence joins TRBV20-1 and TRBJ2-1; weak D call: TRBD2 (5 bases). Specimen: blood. CDR3 bases: TGCAGTGCTCTTAGCGATGAGCAGTTCTTC. It specifies CSALSDEQFF.